This record concerns one TCR beta chain sequence. The data were taken from a study of blood T cell repertoires in COVID-19. Those enrolled, adults aged about 18 to 89 years, came from roughly 22 US areas. Cohort placement rested on clinical history that participants reported themselves. Cohort 3 donors counted as recovered after two negative PCRs, clearance, or resolved symptoms. Sequencing used immunoSEQ multiplex PCR; TCRdb keeps in-frame clones, though not all of them. The data contain about 180,000 clones, around 83% of them singletons. Deletions cut 0 bases from V and 9 bases from J, with 9 bases between. Per germline, CDR1 LNHDA and CDR2 SQIVND (reference sequence). The CDR3 extends over 13 amino acids.

The V call is TRBV19, the J call TRBJ1-5; no clear D. The sequenced sample was PBMCs or T cells enriched from blood (not recorded which). This clonotype was sampled from a middle-aged man who had recovered from COVID-19. CDR3 loop: CASSIDWSRPQHF. CDR3 DNA sequence: TGTGCCAGTAGTATAGATTGGAGCAGGCCCCAGCATTTT. The entire variable domain, with the rest obtained from reference TRBV19 and TRBJ1-5, is as follows: DGGITQSPKYLFRKEGQNVTLSCEQNLNHDAMYWYRQDPGQGLRLIYYSQIVNDFQKGDIAEGYSVSREKKESFPLTVTSAQKNPTAFYLCASSIDWSRPQHFGDGTRLSIL.